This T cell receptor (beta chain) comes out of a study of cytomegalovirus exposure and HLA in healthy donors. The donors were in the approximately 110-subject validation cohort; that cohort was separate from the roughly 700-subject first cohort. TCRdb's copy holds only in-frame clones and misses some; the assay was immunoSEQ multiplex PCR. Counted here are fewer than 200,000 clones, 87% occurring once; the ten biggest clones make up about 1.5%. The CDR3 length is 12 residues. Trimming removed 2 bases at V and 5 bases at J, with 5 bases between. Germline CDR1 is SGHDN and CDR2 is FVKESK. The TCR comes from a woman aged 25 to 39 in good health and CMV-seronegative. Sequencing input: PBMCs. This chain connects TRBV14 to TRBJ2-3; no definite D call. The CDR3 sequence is CASSQLLDTQYF. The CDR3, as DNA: TGTGCCAGCAGCCAACTTCTAGATACGCAGTATTTT.